The clone carrying this T cell receptor beta chain was detected only a few times. In germline, CDR1 is LNHDA, CDR2 SQIVND (reference sequence). This CDR3 region has 14 residues. V was trimmed by 0 bases and J by 4 bases, leaving 9 bases between them. The primer mix had 60 Vbeta and 13 Jbeta primers. Original analysis: There were about 80 million unique TCR beta chains by a later count, and approximately 12 million of them were shared. Repertoires were generated with immunoSEQ multiplex PCR, while TCRdb's copy carries only in-frame clones and drops some. V and J calls and clone size are copied from that table; D and trimming were computed from the DNA. The sample lists a few hundred thousand clones; about four fifths were seen once. The data were obtained in a study of cytomegalovirus exposure and HLA in healthy donors.

This chain uses TRBV19 with TRBJ2-5, with D hard to call. This clonotype was sampled from a girl aged 2-10 years in good health and CMV-seronegative. Sequencing input: PBMCs. CDR3 sequence (DNA): TGTGCCAGTAGTATAGATCCCAGGTTAGAGACCCAGTACTTC. Translating it yields CASSIDPRLETQYF.